The rows below give T cell receptor beta chains drawn from one sample of a study of a mutant IDH1 vaccine in newly diagnosed glioma. The antigens for these receptors are not known. Profiling relied on immunoSEQ multiplex PCR, and the TCRdb table lists in-frame clones only, not all of them. This sample has around 41,000 clones, with approximately 90% found just once. The sequencing used PBMCs, collected from a glioma patient whose treatment included an IDH1 peptide vaccine. All receptors derive from a man between 40 and 49 years old with glioma. Both conserved end residues are part of each CDR3. A D gene is named only where the DNA matches it firmly. Where a row states a size, it is once, few, many or the class of an expanded clone; other rows omit it.

CDR3: CASSELRGNNEQFF
DNA: TGTGCCAGCAGTGAATTACGGGGGAACAATGAGCAGTTCTTC
V: TRBV25-1
J: TRBJ2-1
size: few
D: .

CDR3: CASSSGPWEAFF
DNA: TGTGCCAGCAGTTCAGGACCCTGGGAGGCTTTCTTT
V: TRBV28
J: TRBJ1-1
size: .
D: .

CDR3: CASSIESRVGTEAFF
DNA: TGTGCCAGTAGTATAGAATCCAGGGTAGGGACTGAAGCTTTCTTT
V: TRBV19
J: TRBJ1-1
size: .
D: .

CDR3: CSVGTFGNTIYF
DNA: TGCAGCGTTGGGACATTCGGAAACACCATATATTTT
V: TRBV29-1
J: TRBJ1-3
size: .
D: .

CDR3: CASSSGQTLYNEQFF
DNA: TGTGCCAGTAGTAGTGGACAGACTTTATACAATGAGCAGTTCTTC
V: TRBV19
J: TRBJ2-1
size: .
D: .

CDR3: CSAREIDTQYF
DNA: TGCAGTGCTAGAGAAATAGATACGCAGTATTTT
V: TRBV20-1
J: TRBJ2-3
size: .
D: .

CDR3: CASSLEGKENTEAFF
DNA: TGCGCCAGCAGCTTGGAAGGCAAAGAGAACACTGAAGCTTTCTTT
V: TRBV5-1
J: TRBJ1-1
size: .
D: .

CDR3: CASSSSGVNEKLFF
DNA: TGTGCCAGCTCCTCCTCAGGGGTTAATGAAAAACTGTTTTTT
V: TRBV18
J: TRBJ1-4
size: .
D: .

CDR3: CASSLGPGATYEQYF
DNA: TGTGCCAGCAGCTTAGGGCCGGGGGCTACCTACGAGCAGTACTTC
V: TRBV7-9
J: TRBJ2-7
size: .
D: .

CDR3: CASSLLGTEAFF
DNA: TGTGCCAGCAGCTTACTCGGAACTGAAGCTTTCTTT
V: TRBV7-9
J: TRBJ1-1
size: .
D: .

CDR3: CASSPRLGKETQYF
DNA: TGTGCCAGCAGCCCGAGACTAGGGAAAGAGACCCAGTACTTC
V: TRBV5-4
J: TRBJ2-5
size: .
D: .

CDR3: CASSPTPNTEAFF
DNA: TGTGCCAGCAGCCCAACACCCAACACTGAAGCTTTCTTT
V: TRBV11-1
J: TRBJ1-1
size: .
D: .

CDR3: CASSLGQRVEQYF
DNA: TGCGCCAGCAGCTTGGGTCAGAGAGTCGAGCAGTACTTC
V: TRBV5-1
J: TRBJ2-7
size: .
D: .

CDR3: CASSEGGTNTQYF
DNA: TGCGCCAGCAGTGAGGGGGGGACGAATACGCAGTATTTT
V: TRBV10-1
J: TRBJ2-3
size: .
D: .

CDR3: CASSRERGQGNNEQFF
DNA: TGTGCCAGCAGCCGGGAAAGGGGACAGGGGAATAATGAGCAGTTCTTC
V: TRBV7-9
J: TRBJ2-1
size: .
D: TRBD1

CDR3: CASSSQSSSYNEQFF
DNA: TGTGCCAGCAGCTCCCAGTCAAGCTCCTACAATGAGCAGTTCTTC
V: TRBV7-2
J: TRBJ2-1
size: .
D: .

CDR3: CAWKVKGPNTEAFF
DNA: TGTGCCTGGAAGGTAAAGGGGCCGAACACTGAAGCTTTCTTT
V: TRBV30
J: TRBJ1-1
size: once
D: .

CDR3: CASSYSDWGTEAFF
DNA: TGTGCCAGCAGTTACTCGGACTGGGGCACTGAAGCTTTCTTT
V: TRBV6-5
J: TRBJ1-1
size: .
D: .

CDR3: CASRRTGRTEAFF
DNA: TGTGCCAGCAGGCGGACAGGGAGAACTGAAGCTTTCTTT
V: TRBV7-8
J: TRBJ1-1
size: .
D: TRBD1

CDR3: CASSLLQGGVTEAFF
DNA: TGTGCCAGCAGTTTATTACAGGGAGGAGTCACTGAAGCTTTCTTT
V: TRBV27
J: TRBJ1-1
size: .
D: .

CDR3: CASSEGAGPGNEQFF
DNA: TGCGCCAGCAGCGAAGGGGCGGGACCGGGGAATGAGCAGTTCTTC
V: TRBV4-1
J: TRBJ2-1
size: .
D: .

CDR3: CASSLRGQDSDTQYF
DNA: TGTGCCAGCAGCCTCCGCGGACAGGACTCAGATACGCAGTATTTT
V: TRBV4-2
J: TRBJ2-3
size: .
D: TRBD1

CDR3: CASSPAGARTNYGYTF
DNA: TGTGCCAGTAGTCCTGCAGGGGCCCGAACCAACTATGGCTACACCTTC
V: TRBV19
J: TRBJ1-2
size: .
D: .

CDR3: CASSLAGENYGYTF
DNA: TGTGCCAGCAGTTTGGCAGGGGAAAACTATGGCTACACCTTC
V: TRBV28
J: TRBJ1-2
size: .
D: .

CDR3: CASSPRGIEGNTIYF
DNA: TGTGCCAGCTCACCCCGCGGGATCGAGGGAAACACCATATATTTT
V: TRBV18
J: TRBJ1-3
size: .
D: .

CDR3: CASSLAGPSREQYF
DNA: TGTGCCAGCAGCTTAGCGGGGCCTAGCCGCGAGCAGTACTTC
V: TRBV7-2
J: TRBJ2-7
size: .
D: .

CDR3: CASSSRQGGQETQYF
DNA: TGTGCCAGCAGCTCCCGACAGGGGGGCCAAGAGACCCAGTACTTC
V: TRBV7-8
J: TRBJ2-5
size: .
D: TRBD1

CDR3: CASSKGGLPYNEQFF
DNA: TGTGCCAGCAGCAAAGGGGGACTCCCTTACAATGAGCAGTTCTTC
V: TRBV7-9
J: TRBJ2-1
size: .
D: .

CDR3: CASTLAGGHHTGELFF
DNA: TGTGCCAGCACACTAGCGGGAGGGCACCACACCGGGGAGCTGTTTTTT
V: TRBV28
J: TRBJ2-2
size: .
D: TRBD2

CDR3: CAWSPRGVHIQVTQYF
DNA: TGTGCCTGGAGTCCCAGGGGTGTTCACATTCAAGTTACGCAGTATTTT
V: TRBV30
J: TRBJ2-3
size: .
D: .

CDR3: CASSIGRDTEAFF
DNA: TGCGCCAGCAGTATAGGGCGTGACACTGAAGCTTTCTTT
V: TRBV5-1
J: TRBJ1-1
size: .
D: .

CDR3: CASSQEWGPQGASEQFF
DNA: TGTGCCAGCAGCCAAGAGTGGGGGCCACAGGGGGCTAGTGAGCAGTTCTTC
V: TRBV14
J: TRBJ2-1
size: .
D: TRBD1

CDR3: CASSAPYGPYNEQFF
DNA: TGTGCCAGCTCGGCCCCATATGGACCCTACAATGAGCAGTTCTTC
V: TRBV6-1
J: TRBJ2-1
size: .
D: .

CDR3: CASSWGTGEDTEAFF
DNA: TGCGCCAGCAGCTGGGGGACAGGGGAGGACACTGAAGCTTTCTTT
V: TRBV5-1
J: TRBJ1-1
size: .
D: TRBD1